Below are 31 T cell receptor beta chains sequenced from a single sample in a study of CD8 T cells in ankylosing spondylitis (dated by TCRdb to about 2017). The receptor library was made with 5' RACE. Sequencing took place on an Illumina HiSeq 2500. In-frame beta chains were kept once TCRdb had trimmed the public reads at Q25 with fastp and called clones with MiXCR. Under each unique CDR3 protein, matching rows form one entry showing the most common genes and DNA. The sample table holds 250,000 to 350,000 distinct CDR3 sequences, of which about 20% were seen once. 7.8% of the sample is held by the ten biggest clonotypes. Sequencing input: blood, either unsorted or a sorted T cell fraction (not recorded which). These receptors were obtained from a male donor with ankylosing spondylitis or in good health (not recorded which).

This clonotype was seen a handful of times. V gene TRBV12-3 or TRBV12-4 combines with J gene TRBJ1-3, with 7 bases matching TRBD1. The CDR3 is 15 residues long. V lost 5 bases and J lost 0; bases outside the gene matches: 4. Written as DNA, the CDR3 is TGTGCCAGCAGTCCCGGGACAGCCTCTGGAAACACCATATATTTT. It codes for CASSPGTASGNTIYF.

In its sample, this clonotype was seen a few times. This sequence joins TRBV7-8 and TRBJ2-3, with TRBD2 as a possible D gene (5 bases). V was clipped by 5 bases and J by 4 bases, with 10 bases between them. Germline V CDR1 and CDR2: SGHVS, FQNEAQ. The CDR3 extends over 13 amino acids. The CDR3 reads CASSPQEADTQYF. CDR3 DNA: TGTGCCAGCAGCCCCCAGGAGGCAGATACGCAGTATTTT.

The rearrangement joins TRBV6-5 to TRBJ1-1; D may be TRBD1 (5 bases). CDR1 is MNHEY, CDR2 SVGAGI, per germline. Between the trimmed V and J ends, which lost 2 bases and 1 base, there was a span of 8 bases. This CDR3 is built from 14 residues. This CDR3 is CASSYTGRNTEAFF. CDR3 in DNA: TGTGCCAGCAGTTACACGGGGCGGAACACTGAAGCTTTCTTT.

This clonotype was found a few times. V usage is TRBV18 and J usage is TRBJ1-1, with D possibly being TRBD1 (5 bases). Germline lookup yields CDR1 KGHSH and CDR2 LQKENI. CDR3 length: 13 amino acids. Trimming removed 7 bases at V and 6 bases at J, with 15 bases between. The CDR3 region is CASFQRRDSEAFF. CDR3 nucleotides: TGTGCCAGCTTCCAGCGTAGGGACTCTGAAGCTTTCTTT. The full variable domain, in which reference TRBV18 and TRBJ1-1 provide the parts outside the CDR3, is NAGVMQNPRHLVRRRGQEARLRCSPMKGHSHVYWYRQLPEEGLKFMVYLQKENIIDESGMPKERFSAEFPKEGPSILRIQQVVRGDSAAYFCASFQRRDSEAFFGQGTRLTVV.

The table lists this clonotype with a few counts. The V call is TRBV3-1, the J call TRBJ2-1; D remains ambiguous. CDR3 size: 15 residues. Germline V lookup: CDR1 LGHDT, CDR2 YNNKEL (reference sequence). Trimming shortened V by 0 bases and J by 4 bases, and 10 bases separated the two germline ends. The CDR3 sequence: CASSQEASAYNEQFF. CDR3 bases: TGTGCCAGCAGCCAAGAAGCGAGCGCTTACAATGAGCAGTTCTTC.

This clonotype occurred many times. The chain employs TRBV6-7 and TRBJ2-1, with 11 positions matching TRBD2. TRBV6-7 is an ORF, and what it does is uncertain. Losses at the gene ends were 10 bases for V and 2 bases for J; bases not matched to a gene: 7. This CDR3 has 15 residues. CDR3 in amino acids: CATAPGLAAYNEQFF. The CDR3, as DNA: TGTGCCACCGCTCCGGGACTAGCGGCCTACAATGAGCAGTTCTTC.

This clonotype was seen more than once but under ten times. The CDR3 region has the DNA TGTGCCAGCAACTTAGGTACGGGAGATGAGCAGTTCTTC. This encodes CASNLGTGDEQFF. The chain combines TRBV12-3 or TRBV12-4 with TRBJ2-1, with a weak D call TRBD2 (6 bases). Trimming pared 7 bases from V and 8 bases from J, leaving 15 bases between. The CDR3 runs 13 residues.

The rearrangement uses TRBV7-9 and TRBJ1-1; tentatively, D is TRBD1 (5 bases). The germline V gene has CDR1 SEHNR and CDR2 FQNEAQ (reference sequence). The CDR3 runs 15 residues. Trimming stripped 1 base from V and 0 bases from J, with 9 bases between. The CDR3 nucleotides are TGTGCCAGCAGCTTAGTCAGGGAACTGAACACTGAAGCTTTCTTT. It yields the protein CASSLVRELNTEAFF.

At least ten counts were recorded for this clonotype. The chain has TRBV11-2 and TRBJ2-3, with 16 bases matching TRBD2. CDR3 length: 19 amino acids. V lost 3 bases to trimming and J lost 1 base; unmatched junction nucleotides: 7. Looked up from germline, CDR1 is SGHAT and CDR2 is FQNNGV. The CDR3 DNA sequence: TGTGCCAGCAGCTTTACGGGACTAGCGGGAGGGCGCGGCACAGATACGCAGTATTTT. Protein sequence: CASSFTGLAGGRGTDTQYF.

The rearrangement uses TRBV7-8 and TRBJ1-4; possibly TRBD1 for D (5 bases). The CDR3 sequence is 15 residues long. Germline CDR1 SGHVS, CDR2 FQNEAQ. V lost 4 bases and J lost 0, with 9 bases in between. CDR3 DNA sequence: TGTGCCAGCAGCTCAGGGATTACAACTAATGAAAAACTGTTTTTT. Its protein product is CASSSGITTNEKLFF. Supplemented by reference TRBV7-8 and TRBJ1-4, the full variable domain reads GAGVSQSPRYKVAKRGQDVALRCDPISGHVSLFWYQQALGQGPEFLTYFQNEAQLDKSGLPSDRFFAERPEGSVSTLKIQRTQQEDSAVYLCASSSGITTNEKLFFGSGTQLSVL.

This chain connects TRBV3-1 to TRBJ1-4, with 10 bases identical to TRBD1. Per germline, CDR1 LGHDT and CDR2 YNNKEL (reference sequence). The CDR3 spans 15 residues. The trim removed 2 bases at V and 8 bases at J, leaving 5 bases unmatched. In DNA, the CDR3 is TGTGCCAGCAGCCAATCCGGGACAGGGGTCGAAAAACTGTTTTTT. Translation gives CASSQSGTGVEKLFF.

At least ten counts were recorded for this clonotype. The CDR3 DNA follows: TGCAGCGTGCCCCGTAACTATGGCTACACCTTC. Its translation: CSVPRNYGYTF. The chain is built from TRBV29-1 and TRBJ1-2, with D uncertain. Germline CDR1 reads SQVTM; CDR2 reads ANQGSEA. V was cut by 6 bases and J by 1 base, with 6 bases left in between. CDR3 length equals 11 residues.

The chain uses TRBV2 and TRBJ2-3; 10 bases line up with TRBD1. J gave up 4 bases and V 7 bases, and 8 bases lay outside the gene matches. CDR1 is SNHLY, CDR2 FYNNEI, per germline. The CDR3 length is 15 residues. The CDR3 nucleotides read TGTGCCAGCACTCCGGGACAGGGGATCGCAGATACGCAGTATTTT. Protein: CASTPGQGIADTQYF. Full variable domain (remainder filled in from reference TRBV2 and TRBJ2-3): EPEVTQTPSHQVTQMGQEVILRCVPISNHLYFYWYRQILGQKVEFLVSFYNNEISEKSEIFDDQFSVERPDGSNFTLKIRSTKLEDSAMYFCASTPGQGIADTQYFGPGTRLTVL.

This clonotype was counted only a few times. CDR3 protein: CSARGVFTDTQYF. The CDR3 DNA reads TGCAGTGCTAGAGGAGTTTTCACAGATACGCAGTATTTT. V usage is TRBV20-1 and J usage is TRBJ2-3, with D uncertain. CDR1 is DFQATT and CDR2 is SNEGSKA in the germline V gene (reference sequence). V dropped 1 base and J dropped 2 bases, with 7 bases sitting between them. This CDR3 contains 13 residues.

This sequence joins TRBV5-1 and TRBJ2-2; the D gene is possibly TRBD1 (5 bases). The CDR3 covers 14 residues. Trimming removed 5 bases from V and 0 bases from J, with 8 bases in between. Germline CDR1 SGHRS, CDR2 YFSETQ. CDR3 sequence (DNA): TGCGCCAGCAGATTACAGGCGAACACCGGGGAGCTGTTTTTT. This translates into CASRLQANTGELFF.

This clonotype was picked up a small number of times. The chain employs TRBV29-1 and TRBJ2-1, with 7 nucleotides matching TRBD1. This CDR3 region has 14 residues. The V gene's germline CDR1 is SQVTM and CDR2 ANQGSEA. The V gene end was trimmed by 0 bases and the J gene end by 6 bases; junction bases not matched to a gene: 5. The CDR3 spells CSVEDWAGGNEQFF. The CDR3 bases are TGCAGCGTTGAAGATTGGGCAGGGGGCAATGAGCAGTTCTTC.

This chain uses TRBV20-1 with TRBJ2-5, with no clear D. The CDR3 is made up of 11 amino acids. Germline CDR1 is DFQATT and CDR2 is SNEGSKA (reference sequence). Trimming left V 7 bases short and J 3 bases short, with 9 bases between. The CDR3 sequence: CSVDKKETQYF. The CDR3 nucleotides read TGCAGTGTCGACAAGAAAGAGACCCAGTACTTC.

This clonotype appeared a few times. DNA for the CDR3: TGTGCCAGCAGCTTCCGGCAGGGCGGCAATCAGCCCCAGCATTTT. Encoded protein: CASSFRQGGNQPQHF. The V and J genes are TRBV5-5 and TRBJ1-5; TRBD1 might be the D (5 bases). Germline values: CDR1 SGHKS, CDR2 YYEKEE (reference sequence). V dropped 2 bases and J dropped 2 bases, with 11 bases sitting between them. This CDR3 is 15 amino acids long. Looking up the rest from reference TRBV5-5 and TRBJ1-5 gives the full variable domain: DAGVTQSPTHLIKTRGQQVTLRCSPISGHKSVSWYQQVLGQGPQFIFQYYEKEERGRGNFPDRFSARQFPNYSSELNVNALLLGDSALYLCASSFRQGGNQPQHFGDGTRLSIL.

This clonotype occurred many times. The chain combines TRBV4-1 with TRBJ2-5; no clear D. V was clipped by 1 base and J by 5 bases, with 11 bases between them. The V gene's germline CDR1 is MGHRA and CDR2 YSYEKL. The length of the CDR3 is 14 residues. The CDR3 protein is CASSQGAGRETQYF. CDR3 sequence (DNA): TGCGCCAGCAGCCAAGGGGCAGGCCGGGAGACCCAGTACTTC.

The table lists this clonotype with a few counts. The chain uses TRBV5-4 and TRBJ1-2; D might be TRBD1 (5 bases). The V gene's germline CDR1 is SGHNT and CDR2 YYREEE (reference sequence). Trimming removed 3 bases at V and 0 bases at J, with 9 bases between. The CDR3 has 14 amino acids. CDR3 region: CASSSQDSNYGYTF. CDR3 DNA sequence: TGTGCCAGCAGCTCACAGGATTCTAACTATGGCTACACCTTC. Filled out from reference TRBV5-4 and TRBJ1-2, the complete variable domain reads ETGVTQSPTHLIKTRGQQVTLRCSSQSGHNTVSWYQQALGQGPQFIFQYYREEENGRGNFPPRFSGLQFPNYSSELNVNALELDDSALYLCASSSQDSNYGYTFGSGTRLTVV.

This clonotype has a count of ten or more. The chain carries TRBV7-9 and TRBJ2-2; D uncertain. The CDR3 loop spans 13 amino acids. The ends were cut back, 3 bases at V and 6 bases at J, with 8 bases in the middle. Germline CDR1 SEHNR, CDR2 FQNEAQ (reference sequence). The CDR3 is CASSLRMAGELFF. As DNA, the CDR3 is TGTGCCAGCAGCTTGAGGATGGCCGGGGAGCTGTTTTTT.

The chain has TRBV10-3 and TRBJ2-3; 11 bases agree with TRBD2. Germline loops: CDR1 ENHRY, CDR2 SYGVKD. The CDR3 contains 14 residues. J lost 4 bases, V lost 8 bases, and 5 bases had no gene match. CDR3 coding DNA: TGTGCCATCGGACTAGCGGGTTTTCCAGATACGCAGTATTTT. Protein product: CAIGLAGFPDTQYF.

This sequence joins TRBV20-1 and TRBJ2-1; a possible D gene is TRBD1 (5 bases). The CDR3 is 15 amino acids. Per the germline V gene, CDR1 is DFQATT and CDR2 is SNEGSKA (reference sequence). With 6 bases removed from V and 0 bases from J, the gap between germline ends came to 15 bases. CDR3: CSATPSGHSYNEQFF. The CDR3 DNA is TGCAGTGCCACCCCCTCAGGGCACTCCTACAATGAGCAGTTCTTC.

The rearrangement uses TRBV23-1 and TRBJ2-1, with a tentative D call TRBD1 (5 bases). TRBV23-1 has ORF status, its function being uncertain. The CDR3 has 17 residues. V was pared by 7 bases and J by 0 bases, with 19 bases between. In nucleotides, the CDR3 is TGCGCCAGCACCATCAAGGGGTATAGTGGCTCCTACAATGAGCAGTTCTTC. Translating it yields CASTIKGYSGSYNEQFF.

The table lists this clonotype with a few counts. The rearrangement links TRBV20-1 to TRBJ2-3; 7 bases are a match to TRBD2. After removal of 6 bases from V and 1 base from J, the junction contained 7 bases not matched to a gene. This CDR3 is built from 14 residues. The germline V gene has CDR1 DFQATT and CDR2 SNEGSKA (reference sequence). CDR3 region: CSAGLGVGTDTQYF. The CDR3 DNA sequence: TGCAGTGCAGGACTAGGGGTGGGCACAGATACGCAGTATTTT.

This clonotype has more than one count but fewer than ten. The gene calls are TRBV12-3 or TRBV12-4 and TRBJ1-6, with 10 bases aligning to TRBD1. V was clipped by 4 bases and J by 2 bases; unmatched bases: 8. This CDR3 has 18 amino acids. CDR3 nucleotide sequence: TGTGCCAGCAGTTCGATCCCCGGACAGGGGGCCTATAATTCACCCCTCCACTTT. It translates to CASSSIPGQGAYNSPLHF.

There are a few counts of this clonotype. V and J are TRBV10-3 and TRBJ2-1; 10 bases map to TRBD2. The CDR3 length is 18 residues. The V gene's germline CDR1 is ENHRY and CDR2 SYGVKD. Trimming at V came to 7 bases and at J to 0 bases, leaving 12 bases not matched to a gene. The CDR3 DNA is TGTGCCATCAATAGGGTAAAATCTAGCGGGAGCTCCTACAATGAGCAGTTCTTC. This codes for CAINRVKSSGSSYNEQFF.

The rearrangement links TRBV12-3 or TRBV12-4 to TRBJ2-1; 9 nucleotides agree with TRBD2. The junction had 6 bases not matched to a gene; V was cut back by 6 bases and J by 6 bases. This CDR3 comprises 14 residues. CDR3 DNA: TGTGCCAGCAGGGTAGCGGGAGTAAGCAATGAGCAGTTCTTC. Amino acid sequence: CASRVAGVSNEQFF.

The chain employs TRBV10-3 and TRBJ2-2, with D tentatively TRBD1 (5 bases). This CDR3 contains 15 residues. V was clipped by 2 bases and J by 0 bases, with 7 bases between them. Germline assignment: CDR1 ENHRY and CDR2 SYGVKD. This CDR3 reads CAISETGANTGELFF. Written as DNA, the CDR3 is TGTGCCATCAGTGAGACAGGTGCGAACACCGGGGAGCTGTTTTTT.

This clonotype was counted a few times. This chain uses TRBV21-1 with TRBJ2-7; whether TRBD1, the table's D call, matches the DNA was not checked. TRBV21-1 is reported as a pseudogene. CDR3 size: 16 residues. CDR3: CASSIDRSNRRYEQYV. CDR3 nucleotides: TGTGCCAGCAGCATCGACAGGTCGAATAGGCGCTACGAGCAGTACGTC.

This clonotype has more than one count but fewer than ten. The chain combines TRBV5-1 with TRBJ1-4, with 7 bases lining up with TRBD1. The CDR3 length is 16 residues. Trimming removed 4 bases from V and 2 bases from J; junction bases left unmatched: 8. CDR1 and CDR2 (germline): SGHRS, YFSETQ. DNA for the CDR3: TGCGCCAGCAGCGGGGGACAGAATTATACTAATGAAAAACTGTTTTTT. Protein sequence: CASSGGQNYTNEKLFF.